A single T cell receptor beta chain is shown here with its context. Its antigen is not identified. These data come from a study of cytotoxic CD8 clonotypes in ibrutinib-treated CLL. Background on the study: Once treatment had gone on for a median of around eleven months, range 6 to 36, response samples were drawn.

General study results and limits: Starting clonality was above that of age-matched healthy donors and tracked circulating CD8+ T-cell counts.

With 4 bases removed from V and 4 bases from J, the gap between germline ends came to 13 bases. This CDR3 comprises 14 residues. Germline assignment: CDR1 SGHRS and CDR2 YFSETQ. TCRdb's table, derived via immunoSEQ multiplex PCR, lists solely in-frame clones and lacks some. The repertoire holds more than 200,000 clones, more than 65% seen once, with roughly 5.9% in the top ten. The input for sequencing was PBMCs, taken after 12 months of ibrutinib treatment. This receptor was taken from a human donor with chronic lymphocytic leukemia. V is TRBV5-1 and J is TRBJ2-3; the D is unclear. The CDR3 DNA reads TGCGCCAGCAGCCCCACGGTAGCCGCAGATACGCAGTATTTT. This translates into CASSPTVAADTQYF.